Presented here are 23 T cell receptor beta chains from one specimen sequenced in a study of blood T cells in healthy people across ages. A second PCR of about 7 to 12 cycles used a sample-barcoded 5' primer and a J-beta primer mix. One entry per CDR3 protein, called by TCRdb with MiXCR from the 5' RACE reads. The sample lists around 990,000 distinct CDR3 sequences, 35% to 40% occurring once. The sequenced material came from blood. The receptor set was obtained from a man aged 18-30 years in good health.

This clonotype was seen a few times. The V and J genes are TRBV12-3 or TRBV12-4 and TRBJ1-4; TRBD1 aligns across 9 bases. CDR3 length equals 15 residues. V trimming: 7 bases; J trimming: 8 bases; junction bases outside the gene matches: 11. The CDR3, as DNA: TGTGCCAGCACCCCTGGGCGGGACAGGGCCGAAAAACTGTTTTTT. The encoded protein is CASTPGRDRAEKLFF.

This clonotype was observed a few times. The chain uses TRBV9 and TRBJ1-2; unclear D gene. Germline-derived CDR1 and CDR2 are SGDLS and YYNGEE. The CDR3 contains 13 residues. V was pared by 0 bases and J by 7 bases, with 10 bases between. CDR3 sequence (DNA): TGTGCCAGCAGCGTAGAGAACTTCTCTGGCTACACCTTC. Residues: CASSVENFSGYTF.

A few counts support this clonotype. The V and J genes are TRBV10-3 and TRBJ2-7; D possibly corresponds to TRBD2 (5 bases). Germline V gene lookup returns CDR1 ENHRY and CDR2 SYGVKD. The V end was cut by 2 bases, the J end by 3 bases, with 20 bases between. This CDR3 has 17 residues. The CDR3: CAISEGPGILKDYEQYF. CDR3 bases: TGTGCCATCAGTGAGGGGCCCGGGATCCTAAAGGACTACGAGCAGTACTTC.

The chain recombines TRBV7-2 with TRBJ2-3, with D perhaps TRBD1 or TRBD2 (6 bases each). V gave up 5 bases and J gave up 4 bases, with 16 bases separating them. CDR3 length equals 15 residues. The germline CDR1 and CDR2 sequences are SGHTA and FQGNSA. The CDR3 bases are TGTGCCAGCAGCCGGGGGACAATAGGTGCAGATACGCAGTATTTT. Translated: CASSRGTIGADTQYF.

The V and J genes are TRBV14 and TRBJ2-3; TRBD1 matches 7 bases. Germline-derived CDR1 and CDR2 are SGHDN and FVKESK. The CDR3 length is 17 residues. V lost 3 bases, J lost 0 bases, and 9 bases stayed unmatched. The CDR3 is CASSHRTGLLSTDTQYF. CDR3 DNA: TGTGCCAGCAGCCATCGGACAGGCCTATTGAGCACAGATACGCAGTATTTT. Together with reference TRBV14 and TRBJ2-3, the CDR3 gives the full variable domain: EAGVTQFPSHSVIEKGQTVTLRCDPISGHDNLYWYRRVMGKEIKFLLHFVKESKQDESGMPNNRFLAERTGGTYSTLKVQPAELEDSGVYFCASSHRTGLLSTDTQYFGPGTRLTVL.

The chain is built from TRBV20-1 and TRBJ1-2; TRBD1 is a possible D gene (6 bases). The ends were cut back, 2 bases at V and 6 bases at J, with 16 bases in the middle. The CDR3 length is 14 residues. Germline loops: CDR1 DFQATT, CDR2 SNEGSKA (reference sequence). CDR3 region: CSARTGTVWDGYTF. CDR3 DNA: TGCAGTGCTAGAACAGGGACGGTATGGGATGGCTACACCTTC.

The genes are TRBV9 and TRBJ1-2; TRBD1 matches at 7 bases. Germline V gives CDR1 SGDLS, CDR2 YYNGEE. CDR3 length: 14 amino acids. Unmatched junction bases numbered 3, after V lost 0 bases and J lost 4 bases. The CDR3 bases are TGTGCCAGCAGCGTAGACGCAGGGGGCTATGGCTACACCTTC. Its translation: CASSVDAGGYGYTF.

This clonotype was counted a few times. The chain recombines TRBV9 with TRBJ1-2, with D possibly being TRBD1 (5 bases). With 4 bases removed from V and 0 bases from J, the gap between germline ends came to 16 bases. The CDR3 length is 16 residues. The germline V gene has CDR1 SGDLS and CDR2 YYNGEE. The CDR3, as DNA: TGTGCCAGCAGCCCCTCCGGGGGGAAATCTAACTATGGCTACACCTTC. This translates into CASSPSGGKSNYGYTF.

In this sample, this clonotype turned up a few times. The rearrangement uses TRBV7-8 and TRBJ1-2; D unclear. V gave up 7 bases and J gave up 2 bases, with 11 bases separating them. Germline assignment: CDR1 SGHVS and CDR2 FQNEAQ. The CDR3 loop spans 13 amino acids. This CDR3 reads CASTLGLNYGYTF. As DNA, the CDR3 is TGTGCCAGCACACTCGGGTTAAACTATGGCTACACCTTC.

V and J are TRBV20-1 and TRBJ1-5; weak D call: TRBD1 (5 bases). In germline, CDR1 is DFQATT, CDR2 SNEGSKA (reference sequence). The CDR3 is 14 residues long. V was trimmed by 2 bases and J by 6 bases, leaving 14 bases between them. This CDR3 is CSARPGDGSQPQHF. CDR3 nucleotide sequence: TGCAGTGCTAGACCCGGGGACGGCAGTCAGCCCCAGCATTTT.

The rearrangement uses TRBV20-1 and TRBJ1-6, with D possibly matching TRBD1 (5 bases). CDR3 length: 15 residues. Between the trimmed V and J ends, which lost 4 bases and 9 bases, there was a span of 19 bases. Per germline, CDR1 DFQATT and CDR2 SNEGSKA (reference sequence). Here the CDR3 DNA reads TGCAGTGCTAATGGGAGGGGCGAGGTATTTTCACCCCTCCACTTT. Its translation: CSANGRGEVFSPLHF.

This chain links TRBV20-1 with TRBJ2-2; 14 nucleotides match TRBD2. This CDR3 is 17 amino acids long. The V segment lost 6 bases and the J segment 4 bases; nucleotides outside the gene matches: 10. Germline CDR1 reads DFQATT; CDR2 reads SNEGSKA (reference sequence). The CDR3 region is CSARTSGRPTPTGELFF. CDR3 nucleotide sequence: TGCAGTGCAAGGACTAGCGGGAGGCCCACCCCCACCGGGGAGCTGTTTTTT.

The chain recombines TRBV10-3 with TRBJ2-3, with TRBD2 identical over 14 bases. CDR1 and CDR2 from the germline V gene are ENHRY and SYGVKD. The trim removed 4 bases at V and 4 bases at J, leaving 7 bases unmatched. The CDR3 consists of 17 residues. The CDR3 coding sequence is TGTGCCATCAGTGGCCGACTAGCGGGGGGGCGGCCAGATACGCAGTATTTT. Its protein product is CAISGRLAGGRPDTQYF.

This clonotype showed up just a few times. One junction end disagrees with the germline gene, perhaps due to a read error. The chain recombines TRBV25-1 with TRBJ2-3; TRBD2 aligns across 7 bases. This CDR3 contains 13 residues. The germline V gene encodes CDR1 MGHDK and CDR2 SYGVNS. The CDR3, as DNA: TGTGCCAGCTGGGGGGGTAGCAAAGATACGCAGTATTTT. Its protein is CASWGGSKDTQYF.

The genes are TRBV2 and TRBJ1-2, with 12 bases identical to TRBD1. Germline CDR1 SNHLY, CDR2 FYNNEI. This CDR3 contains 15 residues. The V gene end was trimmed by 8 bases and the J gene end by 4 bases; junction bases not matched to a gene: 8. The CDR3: CASLGTGGGFYGYTF. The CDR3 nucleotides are TGTGCCAGCCTGGGGACAGGGGGCGGATTCTATGGCTACACCTTC.

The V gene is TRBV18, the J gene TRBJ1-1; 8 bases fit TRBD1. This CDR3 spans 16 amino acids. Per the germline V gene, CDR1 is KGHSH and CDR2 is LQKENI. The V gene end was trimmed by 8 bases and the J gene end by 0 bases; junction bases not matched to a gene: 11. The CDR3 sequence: CASRYVGTGLNTEAFF. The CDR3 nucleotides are TGTGCCAGCCGGTACGTGGGGACAGGACTGAACACTGAAGCTTTCTTT.

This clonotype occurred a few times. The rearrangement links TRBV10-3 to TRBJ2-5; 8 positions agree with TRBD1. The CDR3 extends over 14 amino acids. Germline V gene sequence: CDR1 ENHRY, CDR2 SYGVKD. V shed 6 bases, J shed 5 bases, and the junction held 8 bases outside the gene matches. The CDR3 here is CAIRDGQGEETQYF. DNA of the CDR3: TGTGCCATCAGGGATGGACAGGGTGAGGAGACCCAGTACTTC.

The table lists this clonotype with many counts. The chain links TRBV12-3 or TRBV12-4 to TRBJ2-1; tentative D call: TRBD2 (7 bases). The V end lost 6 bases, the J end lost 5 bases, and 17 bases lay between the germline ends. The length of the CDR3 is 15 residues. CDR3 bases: TGTGCCAGCAGACCTGAGGGGGGGGCCGACAATGAGCAGTTCTTC. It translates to CASRPEGGADNEQFF.

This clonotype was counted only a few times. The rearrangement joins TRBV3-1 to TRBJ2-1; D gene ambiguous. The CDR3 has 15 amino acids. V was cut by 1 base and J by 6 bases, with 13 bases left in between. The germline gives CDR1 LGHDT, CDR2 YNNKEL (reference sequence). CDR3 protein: CASSQVSAGINEQFF. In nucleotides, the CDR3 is TGTGCCAGCAGCCAAGTCTCCGCCGGTATCAATGAGCAGTTCTTC.

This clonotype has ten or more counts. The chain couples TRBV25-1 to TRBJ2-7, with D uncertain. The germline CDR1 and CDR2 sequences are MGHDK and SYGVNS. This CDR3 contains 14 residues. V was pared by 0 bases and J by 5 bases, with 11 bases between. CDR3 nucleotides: TGTGCCAGCAGTGAATATGGGCTCTCGAACGAGCAGTACTTC. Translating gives CASSEYGLSNEQYF.

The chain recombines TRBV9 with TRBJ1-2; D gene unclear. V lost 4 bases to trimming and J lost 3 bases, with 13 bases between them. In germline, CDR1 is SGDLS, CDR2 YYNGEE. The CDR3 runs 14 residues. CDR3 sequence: CASSQLDLDYGYTF. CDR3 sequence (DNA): TGTGCCAGCAGCCAATTAGACCTCGACTATGGCTACACCTTC. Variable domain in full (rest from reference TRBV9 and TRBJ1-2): DSGVTQTPKHLITATGQRVTLRCSPRSGDLSVYWYQQSLDQGLQFLIQYYNGEERAKGNILERFSAQQFPDLHSELNLSSLELGDSALYFCASSQLDLDYGYTFGSGTRLTVV.

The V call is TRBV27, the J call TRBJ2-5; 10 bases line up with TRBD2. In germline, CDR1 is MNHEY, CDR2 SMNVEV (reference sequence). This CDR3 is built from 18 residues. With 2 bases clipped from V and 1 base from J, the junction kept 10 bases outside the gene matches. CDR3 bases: TGTGCCAGCAGTTTAATCGCTAGCGGGGGCCGCAGCCAAGAGACCCAGTACTTC. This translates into CASSLIASGGRSQETQYF.

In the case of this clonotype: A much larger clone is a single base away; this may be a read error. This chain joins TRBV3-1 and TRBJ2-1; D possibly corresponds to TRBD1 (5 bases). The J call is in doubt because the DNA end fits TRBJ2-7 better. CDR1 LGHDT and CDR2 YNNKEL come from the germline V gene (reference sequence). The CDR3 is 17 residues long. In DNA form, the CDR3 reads TGTGCCAGCAGCCAAGAAGACAGTGCCTCCTCCTACAATGAGCAGTACTTC. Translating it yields CASSQEDSASSYNEQYF.